The 13 T cell receptor beta chains below all came from one sample that was sequenced in a study of neurological immune-mediated disorders. One entry per CDR3 protein, called by TCRdb with MiXCR from the 5' RACE reads. The sample consists of about 55,000 distinct CDR3 sequences, around 3.5% of them appearing once. Sequencing was done on a sample of PBMCs. The receptor set was obtained from a man between 60 and 75 years old with multiple sclerosis.

This clonotype was seen many times. This rearrangement joins TRBV5-1 to TRBJ2-7; D is possibly TRBD1 or TRBD2 (5 bases each). V was trimmed by 4 bases and J by 4 bases, leaving 18 bases between them. CDR3 length equals 15 residues. From germline, CDR1 is SGHRS and CDR2 YFSETQ. CDR3 in amino acids: CASSPGTQVGYEQYF. DNA of the CDR3: TGCGCCAGCAGCCCTGGGACCCAGGTAGGGTACGAGCAGTACTTC.

This clonotype has at least ten counts. This chain joins TRBV12-5 and TRBJ2-5; D possibly corresponds to TRBD1 (5 bases). Germline V gives CDR1 LGHNT, CDR2 FRNRAP. The CDR3 consists of 18 residues. V lost 2 bases and J lost 5, with 24 bases in between. The CDR3 sequence: CASGLLRPGPRPGETQYF. Here the CDR3 DNA reads TGTGCTAGTGGTTTGCTCAGGCCAGGGCCTCGACCTGGGGAGACCCAGTACTTC.

This clonotype occurred many times. The genes are TRBV5-1 and TRBJ2-5, with TRBD1 matching 8 bases. CDR3 length: 16 residues. The germline CDR1 and CDR2 sequences are SGHRS and YFSETQ. V dropped 4 bases and J dropped 2; count of bases not matched to a gene: 10. CDR3 loop: CASSKGIQGEQETQYF. The CDR3, as DNA: TGCGCCAGCAGCAAAGGTATACAGGGGGAGCAAGAGACCCAGTACTTC.

This clonotype was seen ten or more times. The chain joins TRBV6-2 or TRBV6-3 to TRBJ1-5, with no clear D. The CDR3 sequence is 14 residues long. The germline V gene has CDR1 MNHEY and CDR2 SVGEGT. Trimming stripped 0 bases from V and 6 bases from J, with 9 bases between. CDR3 in DNA: TGTGCCAGCAGTTACTCCCCAGACGGTCAGCCCCAGCATTTT. Amino acid sequence: CASSYSPDGQPQHF.

This clonotype was observed many times. The chain links TRBV20-1 to TRBJ1-1; D unresolved. Trimming stripped 3 bases from V and 3 bases from J, with 14 bases between. CDR1 is DFQATT and CDR2 is SNEGSKA in the germline V gene (reference sequence). CDR3 size: 14 residues. This CDR3 is CSASLPGMDTEAFF. The CDR3 DNA reads TGCAGTGCTAGTCTTCCGGGTATGGACACTGAAGCTTTCTTT.

This clonotype was recorded many times. This chain uses TRBV25-1 with TRBJ1-3; perhaps TRBD1 as D (6 bases). The CDR3 length is 15 residues. CDR1 and CDR2 (germline): MGHDK, SYGVNS. Between the trimmed V and J ends, which lost 5 bases and 4 bases, there was a span of 15 bases. Here the CDR3 DNA reads TGTGCCAGCAGTTTCCTGGGGGCAGGGGGAAACACCATATATTTT. Translation: CASSFLGAGGNTIYF.

In this sample, this clonotype turned up many times. V and J are TRBV5-1 and TRBJ2-7, with D unresolved. Germline V CDR1 and CDR2: SGHRS, YFSETQ. Trimming left V 4 bases short and J 5 bases short, with 13 bases between. CDR3 length: 13 residues. CDR3 in amino acids: CASSTLPLDEQYF. CDR3 DNA sequence: TGCGCCAGCAGCACTTTACCCCTGGACGAGCAGTACTTC.

A few counts support this clonotype. The gene calls are TRBV5-1 and TRBJ1-1; D gene ambiguous. V lost 4 bases to trimming and J lost 1 base, with 14 bases between them. The CDR3 is 15 amino acids. CDR1 and CDR2 (germline): SGHRS, YFSETQ. The CDR3 DNA follows: TGCGCCAGCAGCCTTTACCCGGCGCGGAACACTGAAGCTTTCTTT. It translates to CASSLYPARNTEAFF.

This clonotype was picked up many times. J is TRBJ2-1 and V is TRBV29-1; 9 nucleotides agree with TRBD2. The CDR3 runs to 14 residues. After removal of 7 bases from V and 4 bases from J, the junction contained 8 bases not matched to a gene. Germline-derived CDR1 and CDR2 are SQVTM and ANQGSEA. This CDR3 is CSAWKTSGYNEQFF. DNA of the CDR3: TGCAGCGCCTGGAAGACTAGCGGTTACAATGAGCAGTTCTTC.

This clonotype showed up many times. The chain recombines TRBV5-1 with TRBJ2-7; either TRBD1 or TRBD2 may fit D (6 bases each). This CDR3 is built from 15 residues. Germline assignment: CDR1 SGHRS and CDR2 YFSETQ. V dropped 0 bases and J dropped 7 bases, with 17 bases sitting between them. This chain's CDR3 is CASSLDPGAVVEQYF. CDR3 DNA: TGCGCCAGCAGCTTGGATCCGGGGGCGGTCGTGGAGCAGTACTTC. The full variable domain, in which reference TRBV5-1 and TRBJ2-7 provide the parts outside the CDR3, is KAGVTQTPRYLIKTRGQQVTLSCSPISGHRSVSWYQQTPGQGLQFLFEYFSETQRNKGNFPGRFSGRQFSNSRSEMNVSTLELGDSALYLCASSLDPGAVVEQYFGPGTRLTVT.

V and J are TRBV7-8 and TRBJ2-7; TRBD1 matches 9 bases. CDR1 is SGHVS and CDR2 is FQNEAQ in the germline V gene. The CDR3 runs 14 residues. V lost 5 bases and J lost 8; bases outside the gene matches: 10. The CDR3 here is CASSHWTGADKQYF. DNA of the CDR3: TGTGCCAGCAGCCACTGGACAGGGGCGGACAAGCAGTACTTC.

This clonotype was observed a handful of times. With a much larger clone just one base away, this may be a read error. The V call is TRBV10-3, the J call TRBJ2-6; the match to TRBD1 covers 7 bases. In germline, CDR1 is ENHRY, CDR2 SYGVKD. This CDR3 has 16 amino acids. CDR3: CAINSGQNSGAKVLTF. The CDR3 DNA is TGTGCCATCAATTCGGGACAGAACTCTGGGGCCAAAGTCCTGACTTTC.

This clonotype appeared many times. J is TRBJ2-7 and V is TRBV7-9; D remains unclear. The CDR3 runs 14 residues. Trimming removed 2 bases from V and 0 bases from J, with 8 bases in between. Germline CDR1 and CDR2: SEHNR and FQNEAQ (reference sequence). CDR3 DNA: TGTGCCAGCAGCTTATCAAGCGCCTCCTACGAGCAGTACTTC. Amino acid sequence: CASSLSSASYEQYF.